The 28 T cell receptor beta chains listed next were all sequenced from one sample in a study of blood T cell repertoires in COVID-19. Using immunoSEQ multiplex PCR, the repertoire was profiled, and TCRdb retains in-frame clones only, with some absent. The sample consists of under 50,000 clones, more than 70% of them appearing once. The specimen was peripheral blood. All receptors come from a woman in her sixties or seventies with acute or convalescent COVID-19.

The chain couples TRBV4-2 to TRBJ2-1; possible D gene TRBD2, 6 bases. Germline CDR1 LGHNA, CDR2 YNFKEQ. The V and J ends lost 0 bases and 5 bases respectively, with 14 bases between them. The length of the CDR3 is 16 residues. In DNA form, the CDR3 reads TGTGCCAGCAGCCAAGAGGGGGGAGTTTCTCACAATGAGCAGTTCTTC. Residues: CASSQEGGVSHNEQFF.

This sequence joins TRBV21-1 and TRBJ2-4; no DNA check was done on the table's D call, TRBD2. TRBV21-1 is a pseudogene locus. This CDR3 is 19 amino acids long. In DNA, the CDR3 is TGTGCCAGCAGTACGGAAGCAGGGACTAGCGGGAGTAGGGGGAACATTCAGTACTTC. It codes for CASSTEAGTSGSRGNIQYF.

This clone has just one count. The rearrangement joins TRBV6-4 to TRBJ1-2; 9 bases match TRBD1. V trimming: 7 bases; J trimming: 2 bases; junction bases outside the gene matches: 2. The germline V gene encodes CDR1 MRHNA and CDR2 SNTAGT. The CDR3 is made up of 13 amino acids. CDR3 in DNA: TGTGCCAGCATCGGACAGGGGAACTATGGCTACACCTTC. Translation: CASIGQGNYGYTF.

The V gene is TRBV28, the J gene TRBJ2-3; D unresolved. The V gene's germline CDR1 is MDHEN and CDR2 SYDVKM. The CDR3 is made up of 11 amino acids. Trimming removed 8 bases from V and 7 bases from J, with 10 bases in between. CDR3 in amino acids: CASRQENTQYF. The CDR3 region has the DNA TGTGCCAGCCGTCAGGAAAATACGCAGTATTTT.

The DNA for the CDR3 is TGTGCCAGCCATACGGCGGGAGCGAACTACAATGAGCAGTTCTTC. It translates to CASHTAGANYNEQFF. The chain employs TRBV28 and TRBJ2-1; 7 nucleotides agree with TRBD2. V shed 8 bases, J shed 3 bases, and the junction held 10 bases outside the gene matches. The germline V gene encodes CDR1 MDHEN and CDR2 SYDVKM. The length of the CDR3 is 15 residues.

J is TRBJ2-1 and V is TRBV19, with 14 bases aligning to TRBD2. This CDR3 has 14 residues. Per germline, CDR1 LNHDA and CDR2 SQIVND (reference sequence). The J segment lost 7 bases and the V segment lost 7 bases, leaving 3 bases of the junction unmatched. CDR3 region: CASKRTSGRNEQFF. The CDR3 bases are TGTGCCAGTAAAAGGACTAGCGGGAGGAATGAGCAGTTCTTC.

The V call is TRBV19, the J call TRBJ1-5; D may be TRBD1 (5 bases). The length of the CDR3 is 15 residues. Germline V CDR1 and CDR2: LNHDA, SQIVND (reference sequence). Trimming took off 2 bases at V and 7 bases at J, with 15 bases between the two ends. The CDR3 is CASSIMGGREQPQHF. CDR3 nucleotide sequence: TGTGCCAGTAGTATAATGGGGGGAAGGGAACAGCCCCAGCATTTT.

The table lists this clone with a few counts. The V gene is TRBV5-6, the J gene TRBJ1-3; 8 bases agree with TRBD1. The CDR3 extends over 16 amino acids. V gave up 4 bases and J gave up 0 bases; unmatched junction bases: 6. Germline V CDR1 and CDR2: SGHDT, YYEEEE. The CDR3 loop is CASSVVDRDSGNTIYF. The CDR3 region has the DNA TGTGCCAGCAGCGTGGTGGACAGGGACTCTGGAAACACCATATATTTT.

This clone was picked up a small number of times. The V gene is TRBV20-1, the J gene TRBJ2-3; D gene unclear. The CDR3 spans 11 residues. Trimming stripped 5 bases from V and 4 bases from J, with 7 bases between. The germline gives CDR1 DFQATT, CDR2 SNEGSKA (reference sequence). CDR3 sequence reads: CSARWSDTQYF. As DNA, the CDR3 is TGCAGTGCTCGGTGGTCAGATACGCAGTATTTT.

This sequence joins TRBV11-3 and TRBJ1-3; D gene unclear. Germline V gene lookup returns CDR1 SGHNT and CDR2 YENEEA. There are 19 residues in the CDR3. Trimming removed 2 bases from V and 0 bases from J, with 20 bases in between. The CDR3 region is CASSLSLGASLSSGNTIYF. As DNA, the CDR3 is TGTGCCAGCAGCTTAAGCCTGGGAGCCTCCTTATCCTCTGGAAACACCATATATTTT.

The chain recombines TRBV10-2 with TRBJ2-1; D is ambiguous. Trimming shortened V by 10 bases and J by 5 bases, and 15 bases separated the two germline ends. The CDR3 runs 13 residues. Germline V gene sequence: CDR1 WSHSY, CDR2 SAAADI. The CDR3 DNA is TGCGCCACCACAACCGACACAAACAATGAGCAGTTCTTC. Translated: CATTTDTNNEQFF.

The chain carries TRBV6-5 and TRBJ1-2; a possible D gene is TRBD1 (5 bases). V dropped 4 bases and J dropped 5 bases, with 14 bases sitting between them. This CDR3 is built from 14 residues. Germline V gives CDR1 MNHEY, CDR2 SVGAGI. CDR3 loop: CASSSGGAGYGYTF. The CDR3 region has the DNA TGTGCCAGCAGTTCGGGCGGTGCAGGGTATGGCTACACCTTC.

V gene TRBV28 combines with J gene TRBJ1-2; 12 bases align to TRBD1. Germline V CDR1 and CDR2: MDHEN, SYDVKM. CDR3 length equals 16 residues. The V gene end was trimmed by 3 bases and the J gene end by 12 bases; junction bases not matched to a gene: 14. CDR3 region: CASSFRPGTGGVGDTF. The CDR3 bases are TGTGCCAGCAGTTTCCGCCCCGGGACAGGGGGCGTTGGGGACACCTTC.

This chain connects TRBV6-6 to TRBJ2-5, with D tentatively TRBD1 (5 bases). Germline V gives CDR1 MNHNY, CDR2 SVGAGI (reference sequence). The CDR3 totals 14 residues. V lost 5 bases and J 4 bases, leaving 14 bases between the germline ends. The chain's CDR3 is CASSRPGALETQYF. Written as DNA, the CDR3 is TGTGCCAGCAGTCGACCTGGGGCCCTAGAGACCCAGTACTTC.

This chain joins TRBV6-2 or TRBV6-3 and TRBJ2-3; D remains unclear. CDR3 size: 12 residues. V was pared by 0 bases and J by 9 bases, with 7 bases between. CDR1 is MNHEY and CDR2 is SVGEGT in the germline V gene. The CDR3 DNA reads TGTGCCAGCAGTTACTCCGACGGGACGCAGTATTTT. This translates into CASSYSDGTQYF.

This clone was counted between two and nine times. This sequence joins TRBV10-1 and TRBJ2-6, with D possibly TRBD1 on 6 matching bases. Germline V gene data show CDR1 as WNHNN and CDR2 as SYGVQD (reference sequence). V lost 9 bases and J lost 4, with 10 bases in between. This CDR3 is 13 amino acids long. The CDR3 coding sequence is TGCGCCAGGACAGGTCCCGGGGCCAACGTCCTGACTTTC. Protein: CARTGPGANVLTF.

This clone was recorded a few times. J is TRBJ1-5 and V is TRBV21-1; the table's D call of TRBD1 was not tested on the DNA. TRBV21-1 is a listed pseudogene. CDR3 size: 14 residues. CDR3 sequence reads: CASRAGDSNQPQHF. The CDR3 DNA is TGTGCCAGCAGGGCAGGGGATAGCAATCAGCCCCAGCATTTT.

CDR3 nucleotide sequence: TGTGCCAGCAGCCAAGCGGGGGTGCGCGAGCAGTACTTC. It yields the protein CASSQAGVREQYF. The gene calls are TRBV3-1 (or the pseudogene TRBV3-2) and TRBJ2-7, with a tentative D call TRBD2 (6 bases). CDR3 size: 13 residues. Trimming removed 1 base at V and 6 bases at J, with 10 bases between. In germline, CDR1 is LGHDT, CDR2 YNNKEL (reference sequence).

In DNA form, the CDR3 reads TGTGCCAGCTCAGGAGGACTAGCGGGAGGAAGGTACAATGAGCAGTTCTTC. It encodes CASSGGLAGGRYNEQFF. The chain combines TRBV18 with TRBJ2-1; 14 nucleotides line up with TRBD2. The germline CDR1 and CDR2 sequences are KGHSH and LQKENI. Trimming removed 5 bases from V and 4 bases from J; junction bases left unmatched: 7. The CDR3 runs 17 residues.

The CDR3 sequence is CASSMDRTNTEAFF. CDR3 nucleotide sequence: TGTGCCAGTAGTATGGACAGAACCAACACTGAAGCTTTCTTT. The gene calls are TRBV19 and TRBJ1-1; tentatively, D is TRBD1 (6 bases). The CDR3 sequence is 14 residues long. Trimming left V 3 bases short and J 2 bases short, with 10 bases between. Germline V gives CDR1 LNHDA, CDR2 SQIVND (reference sequence).

The chain employs TRBV2 and TRBJ1-1; 7 nucleotides align to TRBD1. There are 14 residues in the CDR3. V gave up 7 bases and J gave up 1 base; unmatched junction bases: 6. The V gene's germline CDR1 is SNHLY and CDR2 FYNNEI. The CDR3 coding sequence is TGTGCCAGCATTATAGGGACAGAGAACACTGAAGCTTTCTTT. Its translation: CASIIGTENTEAFF.

The CDR3 here is CATVGGNKNIQYF. The CDR3 DNA is TGTGCCACCGTCGGGGGAAACAAAAACATTCAGTACTTC. The chain combines TRBV15 with TRBJ2-4; the D gene is possibly TRBD2 (6 bases). Germline V lookup: CDR1 LNHNV, CDR2 YYDKDF (reference sequence). V was shortened by 8 bases and J by 3 bases, with 11 bases between the two germline ends. The CDR3 covers 13 residues.

The chain recombines TRBV7-9 with TRBJ1-5; 7 bases align to TRBD1. Losses at the gene ends were 2 bases for V and 13 bases for J; bases not matched to a gene: 5. The CDR3 loop spans 12 amino acids. Per the germline V gene, CDR1 is SEHNR and CDR2 is FQNEAQ (reference sequence). The CDR3 DNA sequence: TGTGCCAGCAGCTTACGGTCGGGACAGCAGCATTTT. Protein product: CASSLRSGQQHF. Filled out from reference TRBV7-9 and TRBJ1-5, the complete variable domain reads DTGVSQNPRHKITKRGQNVTFRCDPISEHNRLYWYRQTLGQGPEFLTYFQNEAQLEKSRLLSDRFSAERPKGSFSTLEIQRTEQGDSAMYLCASSLRSGQQHFGDGTRLSIL.

By share, this clone ranks as medium-sized (0.01 to 0.1%). V usage is TRBV3-1 (or the pseudogene TRBV3-2) and J usage is TRBJ2-7, with 9 bases lining up with TRBD2. The CDR3 is 15 residues long. The germline V gene has CDR1 LGHDT and CDR2 YNNKEL (reference sequence). The V and J ends lost 1 base and 1 base, in that order; junction bases with no gene match: 2. The CDR3 reads CASSQASGKSYEQYF. CDR3 DNA: TGTGCCAGCAGCCAAGCTAGCGGGAAGTCCTACGAGCAGTACTTC.

The chain links TRBV27 to TRBJ2-3; 7 bases line up with TRBD2. The V gene's germline CDR1 is MNHEY and CDR2 SMNVEV (reference sequence). V lost 3 bases and J lost 9; bases outside the gene matches: 12. CDR3 length: 15 amino acids. The CDR3: CASSFLAVGGWTQYF. For the CDR3, the DNA is TGTGCCAGCAGTTTCCTAGCGGTGGGGGGTTGGACGCAGTATTTT.

This clone was observed a single time. The genes are TRBV12-5 and TRBJ2-5, with D hard to call. The ends were cut back, 0 bases at V and 2 bases at J, with 10 bases in the middle. CDR3 length equals 15 residues. Germline values: CDR1 LGHNT, CDR2 FRNRAP. The CDR3 DNA reads as TGTGCTAGTGGTTTGGTTCATGGCCCGCAAGAGACCCAGTACTTC. Translating gives CASGLVHGPQETQYF.

The chain has TRBV6-5 and TRBJ1-5; 8 nucleotides match TRBD1. This CDR3 region has 13 residues. The V gene's germline CDR1 is MNHEY and CDR2 SVGAGI. Trimming at V came to 6 bases and at J to 4 bases, leaving 2 bases not matched to a gene. The CDR3 coding sequence is TGTGCCAGCAGGAGACAGGGGAATCAGCCCCAGCATTTT. It is translated as CASRRQGNQPQHF.

The genes are TRBV12-5 and TRBJ2-3, with TRBD1 matching over 7 bases. The J segment lost 1 base and the V segment lost 6 bases, leaving 4 bases of the junction unmatched. The CDR3 spans 14 residues. The V gene's germline CDR1 is LGHNT and CDR2 FRNRAP. The CDR3 sequence is CASGRDSRTDTQYF. The CDR3, as DNA: TGTGCTAGTGGCCGGGACAGCCGCACAGATACGCAGTATTTT.